This T cell receptor (beta chain) was profiled in a study of blood T cell repertoires in COVID-19. Profiled with immunoSEQ multiplex PCR; TCRdb holds only in-frame clones, not every one. The table shows 200,000 or so clones, with about 87% occurring only once. Participants spanned ages about 18 to 95 years and resided in about two dozen US areas. In assigning cohorts, the study relied on participant-reported clinical history. All exposed participants met a person with COVID-19 within 2 weeks before entering the study. CDR3 size: 16 residues. In germline, CDR1 is MDHEN, CDR2 SYDVKM. The trim removed 6 bases at V and 3 bases at J, leaving 8 bases unmatched.

The sample was PBMCs or T cells enriched from blood (not recorded which). This clonotype originated in a woman in her 30s who had been exposed to COVID-19. V usage is TRBV28 and J usage is TRBJ2-1; 10 bases are shared with TRBD1. The CDR3 protein is CASSRQGAGVYNEQFF. DNA of the CDR3: TGTGCCAGCAGCCGACAGGGGGCTGGAGTCTACAATGAGCAGTTCTTC.